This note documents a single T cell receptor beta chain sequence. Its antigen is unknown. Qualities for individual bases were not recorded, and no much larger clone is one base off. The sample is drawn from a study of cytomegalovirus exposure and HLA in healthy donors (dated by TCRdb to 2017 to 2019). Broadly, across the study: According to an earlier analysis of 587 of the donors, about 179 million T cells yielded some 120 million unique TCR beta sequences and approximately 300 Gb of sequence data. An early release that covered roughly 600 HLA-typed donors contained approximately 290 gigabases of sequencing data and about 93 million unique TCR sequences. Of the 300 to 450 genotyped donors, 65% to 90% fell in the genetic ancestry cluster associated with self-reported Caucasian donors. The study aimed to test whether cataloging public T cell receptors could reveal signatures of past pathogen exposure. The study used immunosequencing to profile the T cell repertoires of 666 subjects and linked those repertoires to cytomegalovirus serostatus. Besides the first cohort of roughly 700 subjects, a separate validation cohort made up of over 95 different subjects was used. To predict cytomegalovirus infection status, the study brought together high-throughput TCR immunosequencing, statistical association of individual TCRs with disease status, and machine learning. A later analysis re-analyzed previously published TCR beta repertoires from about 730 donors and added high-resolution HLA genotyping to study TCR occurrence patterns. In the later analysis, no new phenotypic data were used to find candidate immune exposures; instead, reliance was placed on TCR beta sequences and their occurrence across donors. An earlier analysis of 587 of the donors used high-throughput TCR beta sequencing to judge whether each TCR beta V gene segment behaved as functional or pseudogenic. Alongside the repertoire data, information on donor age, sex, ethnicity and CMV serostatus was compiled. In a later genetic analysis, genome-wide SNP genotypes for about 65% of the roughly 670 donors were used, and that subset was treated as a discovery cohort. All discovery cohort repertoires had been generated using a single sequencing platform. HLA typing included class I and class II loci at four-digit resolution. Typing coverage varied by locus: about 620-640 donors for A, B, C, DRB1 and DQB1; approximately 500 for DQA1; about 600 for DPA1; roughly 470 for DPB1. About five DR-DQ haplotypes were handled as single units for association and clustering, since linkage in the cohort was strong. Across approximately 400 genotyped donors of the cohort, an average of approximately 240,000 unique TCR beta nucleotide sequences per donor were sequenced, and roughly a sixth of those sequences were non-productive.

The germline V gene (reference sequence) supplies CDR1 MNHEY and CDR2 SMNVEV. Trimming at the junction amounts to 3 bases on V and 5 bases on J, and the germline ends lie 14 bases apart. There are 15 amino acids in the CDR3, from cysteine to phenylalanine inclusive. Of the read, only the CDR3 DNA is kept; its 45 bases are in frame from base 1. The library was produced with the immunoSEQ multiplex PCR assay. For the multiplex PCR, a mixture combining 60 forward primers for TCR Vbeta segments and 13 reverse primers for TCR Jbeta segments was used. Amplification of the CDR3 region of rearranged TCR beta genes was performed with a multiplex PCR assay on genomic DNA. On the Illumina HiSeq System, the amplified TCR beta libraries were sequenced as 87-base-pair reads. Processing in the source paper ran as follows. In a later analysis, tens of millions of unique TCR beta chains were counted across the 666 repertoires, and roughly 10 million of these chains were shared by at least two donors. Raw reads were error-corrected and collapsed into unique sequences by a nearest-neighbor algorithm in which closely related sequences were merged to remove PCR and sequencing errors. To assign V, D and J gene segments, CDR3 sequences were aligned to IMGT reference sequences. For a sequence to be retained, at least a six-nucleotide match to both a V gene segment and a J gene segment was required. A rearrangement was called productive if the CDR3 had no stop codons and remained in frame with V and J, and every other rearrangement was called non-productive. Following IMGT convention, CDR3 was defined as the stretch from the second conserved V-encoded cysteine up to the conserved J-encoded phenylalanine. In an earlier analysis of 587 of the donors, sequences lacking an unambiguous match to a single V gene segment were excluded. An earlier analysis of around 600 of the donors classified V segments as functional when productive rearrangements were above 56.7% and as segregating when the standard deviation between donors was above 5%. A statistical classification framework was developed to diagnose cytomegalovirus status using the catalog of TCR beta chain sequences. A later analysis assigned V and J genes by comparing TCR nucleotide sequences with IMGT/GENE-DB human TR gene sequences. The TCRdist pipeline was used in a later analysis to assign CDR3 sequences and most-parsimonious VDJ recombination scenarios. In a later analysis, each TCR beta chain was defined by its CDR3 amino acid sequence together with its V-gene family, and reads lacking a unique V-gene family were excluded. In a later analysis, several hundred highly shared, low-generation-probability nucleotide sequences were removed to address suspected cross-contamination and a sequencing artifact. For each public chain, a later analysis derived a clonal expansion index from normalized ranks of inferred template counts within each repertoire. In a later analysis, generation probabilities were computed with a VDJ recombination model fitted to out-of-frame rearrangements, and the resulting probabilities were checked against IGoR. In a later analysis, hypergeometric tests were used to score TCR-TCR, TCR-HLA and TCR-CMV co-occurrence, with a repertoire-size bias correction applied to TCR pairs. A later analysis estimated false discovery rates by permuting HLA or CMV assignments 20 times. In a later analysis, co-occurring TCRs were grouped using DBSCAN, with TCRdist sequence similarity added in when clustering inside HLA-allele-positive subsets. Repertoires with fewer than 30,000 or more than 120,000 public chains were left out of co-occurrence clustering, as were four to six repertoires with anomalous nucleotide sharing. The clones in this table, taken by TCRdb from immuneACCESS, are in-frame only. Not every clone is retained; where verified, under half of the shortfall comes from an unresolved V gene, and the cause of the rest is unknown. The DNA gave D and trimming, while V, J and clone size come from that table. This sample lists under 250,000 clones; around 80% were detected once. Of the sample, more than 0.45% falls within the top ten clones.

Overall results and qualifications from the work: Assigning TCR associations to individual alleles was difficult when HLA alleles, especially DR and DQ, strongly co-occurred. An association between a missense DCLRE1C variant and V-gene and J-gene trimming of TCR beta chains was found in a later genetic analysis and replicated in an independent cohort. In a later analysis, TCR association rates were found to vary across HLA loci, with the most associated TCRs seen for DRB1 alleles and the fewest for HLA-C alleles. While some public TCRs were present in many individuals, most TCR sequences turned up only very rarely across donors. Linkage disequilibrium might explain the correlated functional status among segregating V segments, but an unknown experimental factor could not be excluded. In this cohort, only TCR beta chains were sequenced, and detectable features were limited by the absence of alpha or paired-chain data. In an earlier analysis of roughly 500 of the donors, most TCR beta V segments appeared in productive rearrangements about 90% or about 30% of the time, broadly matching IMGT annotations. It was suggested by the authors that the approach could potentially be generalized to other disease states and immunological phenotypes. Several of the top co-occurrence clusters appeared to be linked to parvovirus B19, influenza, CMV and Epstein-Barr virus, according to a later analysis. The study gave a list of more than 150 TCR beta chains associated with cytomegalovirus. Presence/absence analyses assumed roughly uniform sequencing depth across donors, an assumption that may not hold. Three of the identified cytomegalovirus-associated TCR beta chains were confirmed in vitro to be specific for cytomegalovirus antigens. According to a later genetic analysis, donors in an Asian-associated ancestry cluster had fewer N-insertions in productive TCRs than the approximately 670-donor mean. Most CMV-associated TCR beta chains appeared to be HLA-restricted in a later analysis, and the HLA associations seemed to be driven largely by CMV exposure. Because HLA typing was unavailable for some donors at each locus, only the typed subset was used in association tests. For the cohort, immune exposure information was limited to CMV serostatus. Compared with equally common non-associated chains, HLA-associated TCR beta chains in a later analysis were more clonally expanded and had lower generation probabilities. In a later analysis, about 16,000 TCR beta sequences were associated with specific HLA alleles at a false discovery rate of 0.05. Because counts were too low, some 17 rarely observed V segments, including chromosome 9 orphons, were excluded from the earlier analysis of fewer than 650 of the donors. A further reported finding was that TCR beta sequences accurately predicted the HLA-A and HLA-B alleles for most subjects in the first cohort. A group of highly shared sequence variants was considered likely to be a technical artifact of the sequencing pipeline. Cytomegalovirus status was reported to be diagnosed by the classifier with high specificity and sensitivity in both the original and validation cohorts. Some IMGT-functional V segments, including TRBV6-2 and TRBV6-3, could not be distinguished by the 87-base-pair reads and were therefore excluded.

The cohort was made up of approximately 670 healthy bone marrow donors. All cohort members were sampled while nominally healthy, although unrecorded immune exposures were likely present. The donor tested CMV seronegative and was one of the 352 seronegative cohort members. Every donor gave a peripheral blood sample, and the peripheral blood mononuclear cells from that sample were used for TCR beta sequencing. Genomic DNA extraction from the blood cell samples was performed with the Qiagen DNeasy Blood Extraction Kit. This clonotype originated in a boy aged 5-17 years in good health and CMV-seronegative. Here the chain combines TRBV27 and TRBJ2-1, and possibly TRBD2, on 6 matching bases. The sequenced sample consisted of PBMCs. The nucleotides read TGTGCCAGCAGTTTCACGGGGGAGCAGAACAATGAGCAGTTCTTC. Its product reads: CASSFTGEQNNEQFF.